The 18 T cell receptor beta chains below all came from one sample that was sequenced in a study of shared clonotypes between healthy human individuals. Generated by immunoSEQ multiplex PCR, the TCRdb table keeps only in-frame clones and is missing some. The sample contains under 130,000 clones, about 70% of which appear only once. The sequenced sample consisted of memory CD8+ T cells sorted from blood. Subset defined: CD45RO+ cells pooled with CCR7-negative TemRA cells. The origin of the receptors is a woman aged 25-40 years in good health.

This clone was seen many times. J is TRBJ1-5 and V is TRBV27; D call uncertain. Germline V gene data show CDR1 as MNHEY and CDR2 as SMNVEV (reference sequence). This CDR3 is built from 15 residues. V was clipped by 8 bases and J by 2 bases, with 16 bases between them. CDR3 nucleotides: TGTGCCAGCGCTACCAACTCCTGGGGCAATCAGCCCCAGCATTTT. Translation: CASATNSWGNQPQHF.

The gene calls are TRBV7-9 and TRBJ1-1; D is possibly TRBD1 (5 bases). The CDR3 is made up of 14 amino acids. V lost 5 bases and J lost 2, with 12 bases in between. The V gene's germline CDR1 is SEHNR and CDR2 FQNEAQ (reference sequence). The CDR3 bases are TGTGCCAGCAGCCAGAGGGACGGCAACACTGAAGCTTTCTTT. Encoded protein: CASSQRDGNTEAFF.

This clone was counted a single time. The rearrangement links TRBV7-9 to TRBJ1-4, with no clear D. The ends were cut back, 2 bases at V and 0 bases at J, with 4 bases in the middle. CDR3 length equals 14 residues. Per the germline V gene, CDR1 is SEHNR and CDR2 is FQNEAQ (reference sequence). The CDR3 DNA follows: TGTGCCAGCAGCTTACACTCAACTAATGAAAAACTGTTTTTT. Amino acids: CASSLHSTNEKLFF.

This clone was counted only a few times. This sequence joins TRBV6-5 and TRBJ1-4, with 8 bases lining up with TRBD1. From germline, CDR1 is MNHEY and CDR2 SVGAGI. V gave up 1 base and J gave up 0 bases; unmatched junction bases: 1. CDR3 size: 16 residues. The CDR3 nucleotides read TGTGCCAGCAGTTACTTACAGGGGGCAACTAATGAAAAACTGTTTTTT. This sequence encodes CASSYLQGATNEKLFF.

The chain uses TRBV5-1 and TRBJ1-6, with D unresolved. Trimming removed 4 bases at V and 0 bases at J, with 8 bases between. There are 15 residues in the CDR3. CDR1 SGHRS and CDR2 YFSETQ come from the germline V gene. The CDR3 nucleotides are TGCGCCAGCAGCCCATGGAGCTCCTATAATTCACCCCTCCACTTT. It is translated as CASSPWSSYNSPLHF.

The chain is built from TRBV19 and TRBJ1-1, with D possibly matching TRBD1 (5 bases). V was trimmed by 1 base and J by 6 bases, leaving 12 bases between them. CDR3 length equals 14 residues. Germline V gene lookup returns CDR1 LNHDA and CDR2 SQIVND (reference sequence). The CDR3 is CASSIVPGAAEAFF. The CDR3 coding sequence is TGTGCCAGTAGTATAGTTCCTGGGGCCGCTGAAGCTTTCTTT.

This clone occurred many times. V is TRBV9 and J is TRBJ2-3; D might be TRBD1 (6 bases). Germline CDR1 and CDR2: SGDLS and YYNGEE. Trimming took 3 bases from V and 0 from J, leaving 11 bases between them. This CDR3 has 15 amino acids. CDR3 region: CASSEQGFSTDTQYF. CDR3 DNA: TGTGCCAGCAGCGAGCAGGGGTTTAGCACAGATACGCAGTATTTT.

V is TRBV25-1 and J is TRBJ2-2; TRBD1 agrees at 8 bases. In germline, CDR1 is MGHDK, CDR2 SYGVNS. The CDR3 length is 15 residues. The V gene end was trimmed by 3 bases and the J gene end by 4 bases; junction bases not matched to a gene: 4. The CDR3 region is CASSEDREATGELFF. The CDR3 DNA reads TGTGCCAGCAGTGAGGACAGGGAGGCCACCGGGGAGCTGTTTTTT.

V and J are TRBV27 and TRBJ2-3; D call uncertain. This CDR3 is 15 amino acids long. V was pared by 4 bases and J by 2 bases, with 13 bases between. Germline V CDR1 and CDR2: MNHEY, SMNVEV (reference sequence). The CDR3 loop is CASSSRVAHTDTQYF. The CDR3 region has the DNA TGTGCCAGCAGTTCCCGAGTCGCTCACACAGATACGCAGTATTTT.

In this sample, this clone turned up a few times. V and J are TRBV25-1 and TRBJ2-5; D not certain. The DNA end lines up better with TRBJ2-7; the J call may be wrong. CDR1 is MGHDK, CDR2 SYGVNS, per germline. This CDR3 is 12 amino acids long. The CDR3 loop is CASSGSRDEQYF. The CDR3, as DNA: TGTGCCAGCAGTGGGTCGAGAGACGAGCAGTACTTC.

The chain joins TRBV7-9 to TRBJ2-2, with 7 bases fitting TRBD2. The germline gives CDR1 SEHNR, CDR2 FQNEAQ (reference sequence). The CDR3 spans 16 residues. V dropped 2 bases and J dropped 6; count of bases not matched to a gene: 9. The chain's CDR3 is CASSLYAGAAAGELFF. DNA for the CDR3: TGTGCCAGCAGCTTATACGCGGGAGCGGCGGCCGGGGAGCTGTTTTTT. Filled out from reference TRBV7-9 and TRBJ2-2, the complete variable domain reads DTGVSQNPRHKITKRGQNVTFRCDPISEHNRLYWYRQTLGQGPEFLTYFQNEAQLEKSRLLSDRFSAERPKGSFSTLEIQRTEQGDSAMYLCASSLYAGAAAGELFFGEGSRLTVL.

The J gene is TRBJ2-5, the V gene TRBV6-5; D could derive from TRBD1 or TRBD2 (5 bases each). The J call is doubtful: the DNA matches TRBJ2-7 better. CDR3 length equals 15 residues. The germline CDR1 and CDR2 sequences are MNHEY and SVGAGI. The CDR3 protein is CASSYSAGSSYEQYF. CDR3 bases: TGTGCCAGCAGTTACTCTGCAGGGAGCTCCTACGAGCAGTACTTC.

V usage is TRBV5-1 and J usage is TRBJ1-2, with 7 bases matching TRBD1. The junction had 3 bases not matched to a gene; V was cut back by 2 bases and J by 5 bases. Germline assignment: CDR1 SGHRS and CDR2 YFSETQ. The CDR3 length is 13 residues. The CDR3 sequence is CASSFPGGYGYTF. The CDR3 nucleotides read TGCGCCAGCAGCTTCCCAGGGGGGTATGGCTACACCTTC.

The rearrangement joins TRBV18 to TRBJ2-3; D unclear. The CDR3 length is 15 residues. Germline V CDR1 and CDR2: KGHSH, LQKENI. Between the trimmed V and J ends, which lost 0 bases and 4 bases, there was a span of 11 bases. CDR3 nucleotides: TGTGCCAGCTCACCACCTAGCCGACCGGCAGATACGCAGTATTTT. Residues: CASSPPSRPADTQYF.

The chain recombines TRBV7-9 with TRBJ2-2; 9 bases are shared with TRBD1. V was pared by 5 bases and J by 6 bases, with 10 bases of the junction left unmatched. Germline V gene lookup returns CDR1 SEHNR and CDR2 FQNEAQ (reference sequence). CDR3 length equals 16 residues. CDR3 in amino acids: CASSPGTGRWAGELFF. The DNA for the CDR3 is TGTGCCAGCAGCCCCGGGACAGGGAGGTGGGCCGGGGAGCTGTTTTTT.

This chain uses TRBV28 with TRBJ2-7; D may be TRBD2 (5 bases). Trimming cost V 1 base and J 0 bases, with 10 bases left between them. The CDR3 totals 15 residues. Germline V gene sequence: CDR1 MDHEN, CDR2 SYDVKM. This CDR3 reads CASSLYRLNSYEQYF. The DNA for the CDR3 is TGTGCCAGCAGTTTATATCGACTAAACTCCTACGAGCAGTACTTC.

By sample fraction, this clone is medium-sized. CDR3 DNA: TGTGCCAGCAGTGAAACGGCGGGAGAGGTCGGGGAGCTGTTTTTT. Protein product: CASSETAGEVGELFF. The chain has TRBV6-1 and TRBJ2-2, with 7 bases identical to TRBD2. J gave up 7 bases and V 2 bases, and 7 bases lay outside the gene matches. Germline loops: CDR1 MNHNS, CDR2 SASEGT. This CDR3 is 15 amino acids long.

The V call is TRBV7-9, the J call TRBJ2-1; possible D gene TRBD2, 6 bases. The CDR3 is made up of 12 amino acids. Germline lookup yields CDR1 SEHNR and CDR2 FQNEAQ (reference sequence). Trimming pared 6 bases from V and 3 bases from J, leaving 6 bases between. CDR3 loop: CASRDYYNEQFF. For the CDR3, the DNA is TGTGCCAGCAGGGACTACTACAATGAGCAGTTCTTC.